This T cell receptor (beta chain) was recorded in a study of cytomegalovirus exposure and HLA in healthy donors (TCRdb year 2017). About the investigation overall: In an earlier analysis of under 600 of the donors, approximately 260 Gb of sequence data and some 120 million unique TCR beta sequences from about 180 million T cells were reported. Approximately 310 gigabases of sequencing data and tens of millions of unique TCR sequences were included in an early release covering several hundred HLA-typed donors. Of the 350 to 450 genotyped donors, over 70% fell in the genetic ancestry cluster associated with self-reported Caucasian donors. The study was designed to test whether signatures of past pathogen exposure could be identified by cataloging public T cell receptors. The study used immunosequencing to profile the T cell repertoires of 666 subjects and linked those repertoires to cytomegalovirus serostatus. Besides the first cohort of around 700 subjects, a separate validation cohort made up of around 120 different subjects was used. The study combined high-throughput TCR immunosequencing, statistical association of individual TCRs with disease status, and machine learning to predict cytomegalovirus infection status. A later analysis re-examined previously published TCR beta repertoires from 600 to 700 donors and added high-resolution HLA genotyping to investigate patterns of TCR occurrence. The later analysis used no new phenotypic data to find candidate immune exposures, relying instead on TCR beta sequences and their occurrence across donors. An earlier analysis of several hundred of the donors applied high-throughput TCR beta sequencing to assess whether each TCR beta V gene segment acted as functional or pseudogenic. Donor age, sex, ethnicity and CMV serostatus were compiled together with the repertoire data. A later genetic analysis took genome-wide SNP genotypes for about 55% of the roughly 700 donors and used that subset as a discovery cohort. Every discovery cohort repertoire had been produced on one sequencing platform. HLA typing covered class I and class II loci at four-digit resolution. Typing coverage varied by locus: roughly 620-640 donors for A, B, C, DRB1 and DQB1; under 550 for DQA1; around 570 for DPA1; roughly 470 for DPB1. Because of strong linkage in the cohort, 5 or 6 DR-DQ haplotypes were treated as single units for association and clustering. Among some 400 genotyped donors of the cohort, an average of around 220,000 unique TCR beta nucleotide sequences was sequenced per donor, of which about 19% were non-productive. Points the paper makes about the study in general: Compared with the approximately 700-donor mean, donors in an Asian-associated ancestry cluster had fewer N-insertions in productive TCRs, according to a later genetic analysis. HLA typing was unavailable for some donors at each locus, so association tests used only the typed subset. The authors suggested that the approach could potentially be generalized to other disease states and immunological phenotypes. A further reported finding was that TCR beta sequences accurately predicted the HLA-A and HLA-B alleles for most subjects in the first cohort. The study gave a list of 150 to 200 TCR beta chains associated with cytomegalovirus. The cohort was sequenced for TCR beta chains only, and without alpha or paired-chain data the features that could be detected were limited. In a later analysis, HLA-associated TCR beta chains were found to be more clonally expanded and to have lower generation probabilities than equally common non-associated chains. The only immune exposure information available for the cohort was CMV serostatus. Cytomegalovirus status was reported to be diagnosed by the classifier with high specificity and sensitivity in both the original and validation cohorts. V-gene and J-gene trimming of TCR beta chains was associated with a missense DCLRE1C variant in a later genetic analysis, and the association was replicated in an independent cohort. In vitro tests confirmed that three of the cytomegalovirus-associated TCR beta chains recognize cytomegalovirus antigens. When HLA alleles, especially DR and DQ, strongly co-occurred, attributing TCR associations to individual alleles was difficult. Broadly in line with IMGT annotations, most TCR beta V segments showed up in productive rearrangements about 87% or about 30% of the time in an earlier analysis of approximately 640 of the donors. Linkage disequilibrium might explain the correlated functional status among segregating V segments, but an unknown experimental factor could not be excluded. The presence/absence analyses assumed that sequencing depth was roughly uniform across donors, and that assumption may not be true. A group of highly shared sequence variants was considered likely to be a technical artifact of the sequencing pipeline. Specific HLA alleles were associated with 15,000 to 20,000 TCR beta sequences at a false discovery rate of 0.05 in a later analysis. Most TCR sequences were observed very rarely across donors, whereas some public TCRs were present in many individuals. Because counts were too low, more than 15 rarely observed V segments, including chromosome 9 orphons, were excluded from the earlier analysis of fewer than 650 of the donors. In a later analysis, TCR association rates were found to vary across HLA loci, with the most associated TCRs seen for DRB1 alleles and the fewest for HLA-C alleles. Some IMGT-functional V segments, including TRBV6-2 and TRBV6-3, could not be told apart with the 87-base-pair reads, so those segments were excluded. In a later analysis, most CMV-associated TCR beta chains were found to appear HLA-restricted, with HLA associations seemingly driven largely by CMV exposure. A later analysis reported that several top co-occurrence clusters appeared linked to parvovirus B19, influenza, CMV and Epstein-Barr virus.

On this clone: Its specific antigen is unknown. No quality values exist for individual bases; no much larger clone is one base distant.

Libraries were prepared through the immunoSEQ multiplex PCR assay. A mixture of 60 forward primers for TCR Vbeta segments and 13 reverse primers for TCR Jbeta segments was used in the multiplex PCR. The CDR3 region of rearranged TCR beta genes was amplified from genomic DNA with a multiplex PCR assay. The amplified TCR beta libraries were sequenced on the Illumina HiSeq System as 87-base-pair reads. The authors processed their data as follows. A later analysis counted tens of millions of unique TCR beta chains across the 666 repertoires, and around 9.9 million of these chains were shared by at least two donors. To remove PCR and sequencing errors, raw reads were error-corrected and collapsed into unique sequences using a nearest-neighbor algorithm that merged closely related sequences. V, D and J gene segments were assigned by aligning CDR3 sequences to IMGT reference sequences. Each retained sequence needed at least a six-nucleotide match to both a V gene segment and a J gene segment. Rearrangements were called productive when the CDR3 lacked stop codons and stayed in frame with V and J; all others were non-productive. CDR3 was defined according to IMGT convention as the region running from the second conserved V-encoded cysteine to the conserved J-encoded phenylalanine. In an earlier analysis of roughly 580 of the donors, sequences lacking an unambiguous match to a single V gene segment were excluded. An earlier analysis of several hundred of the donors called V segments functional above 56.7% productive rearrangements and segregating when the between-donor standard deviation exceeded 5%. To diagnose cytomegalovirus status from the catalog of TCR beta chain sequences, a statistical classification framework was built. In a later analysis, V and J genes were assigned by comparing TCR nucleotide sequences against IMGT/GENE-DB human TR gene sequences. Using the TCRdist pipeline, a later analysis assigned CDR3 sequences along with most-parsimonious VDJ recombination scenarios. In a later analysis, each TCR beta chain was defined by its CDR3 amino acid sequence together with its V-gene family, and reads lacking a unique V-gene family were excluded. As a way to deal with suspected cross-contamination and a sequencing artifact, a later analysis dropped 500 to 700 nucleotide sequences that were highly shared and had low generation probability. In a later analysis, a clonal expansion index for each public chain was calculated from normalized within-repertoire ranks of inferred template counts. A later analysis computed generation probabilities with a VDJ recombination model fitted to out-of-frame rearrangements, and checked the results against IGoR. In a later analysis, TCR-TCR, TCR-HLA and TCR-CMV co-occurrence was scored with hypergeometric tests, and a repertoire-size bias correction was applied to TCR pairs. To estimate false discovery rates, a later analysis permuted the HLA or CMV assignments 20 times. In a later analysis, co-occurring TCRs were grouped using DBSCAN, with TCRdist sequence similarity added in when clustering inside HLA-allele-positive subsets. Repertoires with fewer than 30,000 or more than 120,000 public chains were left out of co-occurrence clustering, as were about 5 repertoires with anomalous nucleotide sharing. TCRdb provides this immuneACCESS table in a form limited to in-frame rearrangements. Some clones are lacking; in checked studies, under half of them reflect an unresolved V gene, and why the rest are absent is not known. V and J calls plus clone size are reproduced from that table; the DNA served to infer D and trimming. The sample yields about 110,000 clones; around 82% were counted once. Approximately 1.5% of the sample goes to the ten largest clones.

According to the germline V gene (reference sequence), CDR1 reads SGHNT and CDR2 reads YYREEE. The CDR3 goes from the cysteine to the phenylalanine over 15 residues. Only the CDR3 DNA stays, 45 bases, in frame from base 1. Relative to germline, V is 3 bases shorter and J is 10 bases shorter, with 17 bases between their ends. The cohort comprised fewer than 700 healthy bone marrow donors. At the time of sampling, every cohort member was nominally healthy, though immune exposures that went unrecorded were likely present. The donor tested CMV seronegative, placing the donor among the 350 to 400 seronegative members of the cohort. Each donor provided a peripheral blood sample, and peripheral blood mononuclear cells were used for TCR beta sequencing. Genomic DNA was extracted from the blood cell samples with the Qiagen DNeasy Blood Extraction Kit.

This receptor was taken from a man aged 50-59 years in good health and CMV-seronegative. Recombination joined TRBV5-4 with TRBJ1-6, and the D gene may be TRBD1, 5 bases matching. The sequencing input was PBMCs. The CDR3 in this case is CASSSDSQGYSPLHF. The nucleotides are TGTGCCAGCAGCTCCGACTCCCAGGGATACTCACCCCTCCACTTT.